This note documents a single TCR beta chain sequence. The sample comes from a study of T cell changes during pregnancy in multiple sclerosis. Data came from immunoSEQ multiplex PCR; TCRdb stores just in-frame clones and leaves some out. This table has about 100,000 clones, 92% appearing once. V was pared by 1 base and J by 5 bases, with 14 bases between. The CDR3 extends over 15 amino acids. Germline CDR1 LGHNA, CDR2 YSLEER. The input for sequencing was peripheral blood, taken after pregnancy. V and J are TRBV4-3 and TRBJ1-1; no clear D. The receptor comes from a female donor with multiple sclerosis, enrolled in a pregnancy study. The CDR3 here is CASSQASPGWTEAFF. The CDR3 coding sequence is TGCGCCAGCAGCCAAGCAAGTCCGGGGTGGACTGAAGCTTTCTTT.